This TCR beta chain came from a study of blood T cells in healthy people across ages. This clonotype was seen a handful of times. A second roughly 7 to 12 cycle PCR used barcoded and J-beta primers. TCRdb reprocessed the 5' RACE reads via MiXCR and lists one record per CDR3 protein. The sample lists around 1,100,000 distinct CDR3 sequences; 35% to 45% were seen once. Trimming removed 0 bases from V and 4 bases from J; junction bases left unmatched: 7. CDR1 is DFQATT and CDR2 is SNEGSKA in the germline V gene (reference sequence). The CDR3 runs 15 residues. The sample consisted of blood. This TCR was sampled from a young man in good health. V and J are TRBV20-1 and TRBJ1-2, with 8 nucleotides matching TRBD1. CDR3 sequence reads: CSARDHRTGFYGYTF. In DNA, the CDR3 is TGCAGTGCTAGAGATCACCGGACAGGGTTCTATGGCTACACCTTC.